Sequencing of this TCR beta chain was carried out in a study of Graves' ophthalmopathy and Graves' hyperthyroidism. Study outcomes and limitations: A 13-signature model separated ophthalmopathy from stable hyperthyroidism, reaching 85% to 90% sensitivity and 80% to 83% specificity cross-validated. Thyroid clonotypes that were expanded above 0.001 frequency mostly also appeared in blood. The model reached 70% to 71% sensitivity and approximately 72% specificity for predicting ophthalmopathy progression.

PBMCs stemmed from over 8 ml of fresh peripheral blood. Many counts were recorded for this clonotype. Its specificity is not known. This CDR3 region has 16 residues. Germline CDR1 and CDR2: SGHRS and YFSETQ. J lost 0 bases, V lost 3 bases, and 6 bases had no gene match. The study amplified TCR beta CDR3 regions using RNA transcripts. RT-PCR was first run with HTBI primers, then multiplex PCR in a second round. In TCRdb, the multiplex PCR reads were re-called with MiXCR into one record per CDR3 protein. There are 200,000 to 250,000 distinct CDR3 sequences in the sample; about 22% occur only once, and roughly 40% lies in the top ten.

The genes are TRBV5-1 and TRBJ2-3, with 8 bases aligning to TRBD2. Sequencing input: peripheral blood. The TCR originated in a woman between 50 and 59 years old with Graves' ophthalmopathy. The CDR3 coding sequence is TGCGCCAGCAGCTCAAGGACTAGCAGTAGCACAGATACGCAGTATTTT. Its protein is CASSSRTSSSTDTQYF.